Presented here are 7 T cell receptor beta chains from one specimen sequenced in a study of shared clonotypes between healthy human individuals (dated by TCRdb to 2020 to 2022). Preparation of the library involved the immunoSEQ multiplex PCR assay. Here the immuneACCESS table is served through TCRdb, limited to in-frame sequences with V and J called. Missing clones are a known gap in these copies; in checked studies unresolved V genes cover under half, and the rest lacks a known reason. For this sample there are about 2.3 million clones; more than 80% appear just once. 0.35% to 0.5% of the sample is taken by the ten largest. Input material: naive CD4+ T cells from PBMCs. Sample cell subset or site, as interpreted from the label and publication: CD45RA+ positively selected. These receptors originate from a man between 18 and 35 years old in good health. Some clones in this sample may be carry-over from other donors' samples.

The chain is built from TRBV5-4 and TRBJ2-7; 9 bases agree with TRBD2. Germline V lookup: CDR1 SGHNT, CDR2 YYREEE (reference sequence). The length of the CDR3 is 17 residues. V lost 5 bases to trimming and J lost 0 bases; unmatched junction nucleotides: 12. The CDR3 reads CASRPRLADSGSYEQYF. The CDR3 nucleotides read TGTGCCAGCAGGCCCAGACTAGCGGACAGTGGCTCCTACGAGCAGTACTTC.

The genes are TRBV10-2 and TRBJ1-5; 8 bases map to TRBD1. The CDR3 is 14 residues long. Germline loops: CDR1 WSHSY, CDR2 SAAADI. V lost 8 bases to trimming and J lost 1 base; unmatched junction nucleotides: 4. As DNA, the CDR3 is TGCGCCAGCGCTGGACAGGGAAGCAATCAGCCCCAGCATTTT. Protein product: CASAGQGSNQPQHF.

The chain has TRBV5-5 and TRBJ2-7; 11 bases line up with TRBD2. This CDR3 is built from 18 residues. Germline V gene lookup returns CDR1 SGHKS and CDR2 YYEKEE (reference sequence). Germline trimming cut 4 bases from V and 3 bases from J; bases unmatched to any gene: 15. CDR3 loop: CASSLRLAGNSLYYEQYF. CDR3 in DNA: TGTGCCAGCAGCCTTAGACTAGCGGGAAATAGCCTTTACTACGAGCAGTACTTC. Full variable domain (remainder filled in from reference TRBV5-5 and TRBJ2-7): DAGVTQSPTHLIKTRGQQVTLRCSPISGHKSVSWYQQVLGQGPQFIFQYYEKEERGRGNFPDRFSARQFPNYSSELNVNALLLGDSALYLCASSLRLAGNSLYYEQYFGPGTRLTVT.

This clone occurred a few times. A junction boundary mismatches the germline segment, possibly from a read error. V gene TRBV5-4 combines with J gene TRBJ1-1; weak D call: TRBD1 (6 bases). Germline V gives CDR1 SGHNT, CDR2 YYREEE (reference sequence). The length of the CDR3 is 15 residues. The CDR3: CASSRGDNLNTEAFF. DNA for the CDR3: TGTGCCAGCAGCCGCGGGGACAATCTGAATACTGAAGCTTTCTTT.

The chain's CDR3 is CASSQVGTSPETQYF. CDR3 nucleotides: TGCGCCAGCAGCCAAGTCGGTACTAGCCCAGAGACCCAGTACTTC. The genes are TRBV4-1 and TRBJ2-5, with a weak D call TRBD2 (6 bases). The V end was cut by 1 base, the J end by 4 bases, with 13 bases between. CDR3 length equals 15 residues. From germline, CDR1 is MGHRA and CDR2 YSYEKL.

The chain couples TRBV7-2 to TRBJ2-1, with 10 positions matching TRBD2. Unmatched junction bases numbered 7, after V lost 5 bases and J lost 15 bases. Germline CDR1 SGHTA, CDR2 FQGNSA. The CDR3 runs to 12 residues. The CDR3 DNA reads TGTGCCAGCAGCGTCCAACTAGCGGGAAGGTTCTTC. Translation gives CASSVQLAGRFF.

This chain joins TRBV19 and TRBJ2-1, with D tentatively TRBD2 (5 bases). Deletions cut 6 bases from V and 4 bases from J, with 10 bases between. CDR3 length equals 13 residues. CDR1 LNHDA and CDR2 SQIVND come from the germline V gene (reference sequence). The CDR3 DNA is TGTGCCAGTAGGCGCGGGCAGTACAATGAGCAGTTCTTC. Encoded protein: CASRRGQYNEQFF.